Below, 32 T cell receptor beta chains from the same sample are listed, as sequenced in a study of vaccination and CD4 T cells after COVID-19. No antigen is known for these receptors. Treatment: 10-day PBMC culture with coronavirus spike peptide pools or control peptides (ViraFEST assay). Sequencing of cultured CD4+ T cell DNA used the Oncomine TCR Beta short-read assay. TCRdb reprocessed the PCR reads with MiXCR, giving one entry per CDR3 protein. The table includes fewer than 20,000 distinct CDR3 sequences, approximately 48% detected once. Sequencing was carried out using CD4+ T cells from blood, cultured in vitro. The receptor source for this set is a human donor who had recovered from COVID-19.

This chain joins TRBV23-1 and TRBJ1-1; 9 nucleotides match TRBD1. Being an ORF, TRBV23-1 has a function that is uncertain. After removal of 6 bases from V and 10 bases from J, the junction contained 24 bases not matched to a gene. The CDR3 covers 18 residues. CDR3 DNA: TGCGCCAGCAGACCTTTTCCGGGACAGGGAGGAACCCGACTCCTAGCTTTCTTT. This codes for CASRPFPGQGGTRLLAFF.

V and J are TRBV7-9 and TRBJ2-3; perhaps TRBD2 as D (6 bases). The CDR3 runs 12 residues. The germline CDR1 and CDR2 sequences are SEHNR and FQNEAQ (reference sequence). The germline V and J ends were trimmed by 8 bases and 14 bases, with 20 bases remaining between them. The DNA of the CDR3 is TGTGCCAGCGGGGGAAGCGGGTATAGGCCGTATTTT. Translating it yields CASGGSGYRPYF.

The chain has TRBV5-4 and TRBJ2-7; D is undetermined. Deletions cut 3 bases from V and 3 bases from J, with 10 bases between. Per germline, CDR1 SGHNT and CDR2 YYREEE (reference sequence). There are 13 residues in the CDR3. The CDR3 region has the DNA TGTGCCAGCAGCTCCGGGTTAAACTACGAGCAGTACTTC. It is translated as CASSSGLNYEQYF.

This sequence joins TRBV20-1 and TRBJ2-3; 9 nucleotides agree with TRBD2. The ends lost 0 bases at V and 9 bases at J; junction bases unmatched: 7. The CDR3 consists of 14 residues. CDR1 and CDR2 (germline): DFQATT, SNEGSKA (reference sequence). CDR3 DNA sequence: TGCAGTGCTAGAGACGCCCGAAGCGGGGGGACGCAGTATTTT. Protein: CSARDARSGGTQYF.

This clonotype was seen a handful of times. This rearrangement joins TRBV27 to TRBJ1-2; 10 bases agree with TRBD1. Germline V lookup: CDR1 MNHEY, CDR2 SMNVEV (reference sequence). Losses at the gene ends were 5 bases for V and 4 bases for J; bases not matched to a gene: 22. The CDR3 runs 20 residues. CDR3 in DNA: TGTGCCAGCAGTCCCACACCGCCGACAGGGGGCGTTGGGTATGGCTATGGCTACACCTTC. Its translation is CASSPTPPTGGVGYGYGYTF.

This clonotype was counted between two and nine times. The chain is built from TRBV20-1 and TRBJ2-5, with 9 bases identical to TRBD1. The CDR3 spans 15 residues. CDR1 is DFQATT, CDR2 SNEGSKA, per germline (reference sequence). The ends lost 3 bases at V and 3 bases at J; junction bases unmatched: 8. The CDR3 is CSARLPRTGEETQYF. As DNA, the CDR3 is TGCAGTGCTAGGCTCCCTAGGACAGGGGAAGAGACCCAGTACTTC.

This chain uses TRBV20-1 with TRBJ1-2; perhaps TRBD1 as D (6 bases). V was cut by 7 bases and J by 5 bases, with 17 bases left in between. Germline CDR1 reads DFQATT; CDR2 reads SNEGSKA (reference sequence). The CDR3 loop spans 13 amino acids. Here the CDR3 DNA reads TGCAGTGGGGGGCAGGGATCGGAGTATGGCTACACCTTC. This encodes CSGGQGSEYGYTF.

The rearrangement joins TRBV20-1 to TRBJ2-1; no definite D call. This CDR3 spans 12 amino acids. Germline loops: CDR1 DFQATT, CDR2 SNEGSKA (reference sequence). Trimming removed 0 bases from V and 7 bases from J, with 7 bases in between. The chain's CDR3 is CSARDFKNEQFF. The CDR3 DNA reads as TGCAGTGCTAGAGATTTCAAGAATGAGCAGTTCTTC.

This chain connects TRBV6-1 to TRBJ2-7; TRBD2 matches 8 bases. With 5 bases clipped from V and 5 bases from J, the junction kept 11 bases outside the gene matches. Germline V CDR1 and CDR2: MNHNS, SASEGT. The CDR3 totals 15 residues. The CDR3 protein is CASSKSGSTGDEQYF. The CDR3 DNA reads TGTGCCAGCAGTAAGAGCGGGAGCACGGGCGACGAGCAGTACTTC.

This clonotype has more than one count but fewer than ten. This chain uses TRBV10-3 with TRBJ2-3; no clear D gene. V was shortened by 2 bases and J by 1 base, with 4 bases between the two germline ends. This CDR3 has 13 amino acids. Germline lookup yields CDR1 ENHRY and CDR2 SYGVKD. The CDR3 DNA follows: TGTGCCATCAGTGAGCCTCGCACAGATACGCAGTATTTT. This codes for CAISEPRTDTQYF.

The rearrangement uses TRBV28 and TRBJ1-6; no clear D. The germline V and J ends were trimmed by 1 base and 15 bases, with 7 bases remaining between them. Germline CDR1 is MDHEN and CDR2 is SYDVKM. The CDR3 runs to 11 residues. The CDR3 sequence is CASSLYGLLHF. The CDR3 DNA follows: TGTGCCAGCAGTTTATATGGTCTCCTCCACTTT.

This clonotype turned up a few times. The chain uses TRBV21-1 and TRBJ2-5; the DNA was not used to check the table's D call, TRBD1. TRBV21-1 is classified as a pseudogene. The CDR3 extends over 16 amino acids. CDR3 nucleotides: TGTGCCAGCAGCAAAGAGGCAACTTCCCGACAGGAGACCCAGTACTTC. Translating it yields CASSKEATSRQETQYF.

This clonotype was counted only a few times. The chain's CDR3 is CASSERTSVSNQPQHF. The DNA of the CDR3 is TGTGCCAGCAGTGAAAGGACATCCGTTAGCAATCAGCCCCAGCATTTT. The chain carries TRBV6-1 and TRBJ1-5, with D perhaps TRBD1 (5 bases). Germline CDR1 is MNHNS and CDR2 is SASEGT. This CDR3 comprises 16 residues. V lost 2 bases and J 0 bases, leaving 11 bases between the germline ends.

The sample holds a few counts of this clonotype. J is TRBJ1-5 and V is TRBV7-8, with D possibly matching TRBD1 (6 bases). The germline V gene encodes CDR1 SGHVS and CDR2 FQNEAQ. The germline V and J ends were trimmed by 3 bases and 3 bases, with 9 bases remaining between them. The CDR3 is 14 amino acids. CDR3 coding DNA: TGTGCCAGCAGCTTCGGACAGTTCAATCAGCCCCAGCATTTT. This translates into CASSFGQFNQPQHF.

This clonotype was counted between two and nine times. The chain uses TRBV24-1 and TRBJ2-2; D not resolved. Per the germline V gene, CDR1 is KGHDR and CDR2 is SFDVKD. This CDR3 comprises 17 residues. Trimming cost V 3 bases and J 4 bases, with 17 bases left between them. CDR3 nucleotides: TGTGCCACCAGTGATCCGTCGCCCGAATGGAGCACCGGGGAGCTGTTTTTT. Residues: CATSDPSPEWSTGELFF.

Here the CDR3 DNA reads TGTGCCTGCAACAGGGATTCCTACGAGCAGTACTTC. It translates to CACNRDSYEQYF. This chain connects TRBV30 to TRBJ2-7; tentatively, D is TRBD1 (6 bases). Germline-derived CDR1 and CDR2 are GTSNPN and SVGIG (reference sequence). This CDR3 spans 12 amino acids. Trimming took 6 bases from V and 1 from J, leaving 10 bases between them.

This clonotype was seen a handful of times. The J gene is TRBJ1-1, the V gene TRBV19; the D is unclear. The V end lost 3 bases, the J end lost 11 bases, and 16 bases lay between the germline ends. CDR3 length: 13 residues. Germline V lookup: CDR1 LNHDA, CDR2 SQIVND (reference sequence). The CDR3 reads CASSIKTARVAFF. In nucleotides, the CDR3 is TGTGCCAGTAGTATTAAAACGGCCCGGGTTGCTTTCTTT.

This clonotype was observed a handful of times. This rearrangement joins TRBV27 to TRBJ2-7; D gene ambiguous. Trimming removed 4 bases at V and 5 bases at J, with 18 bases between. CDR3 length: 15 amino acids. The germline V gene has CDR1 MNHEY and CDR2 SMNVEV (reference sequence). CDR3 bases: TGTGCCAGCAGTTCCGCCTCGAACCAGCGTCACGAGCAGTACTTC. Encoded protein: CASSSASNQRHEQYF.

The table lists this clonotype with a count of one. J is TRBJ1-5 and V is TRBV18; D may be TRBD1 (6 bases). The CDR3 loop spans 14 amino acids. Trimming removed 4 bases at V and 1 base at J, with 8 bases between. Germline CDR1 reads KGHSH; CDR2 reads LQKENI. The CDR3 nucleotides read TGTGCCAGCTCACACAGGGAGAGCAATCAGCCCCAGCATTTT. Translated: CASSHRESNQPQHF.

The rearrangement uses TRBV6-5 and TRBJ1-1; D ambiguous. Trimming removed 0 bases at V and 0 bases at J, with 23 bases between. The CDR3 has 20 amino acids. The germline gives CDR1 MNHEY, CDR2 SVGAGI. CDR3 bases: TGTGCCAGCAGTTACTCCCCGGACCTCTATGAACCCGCCATGAACACTGAAGCTTTCTTT. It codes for CASSYSPDLYEPAMNTEAFF.

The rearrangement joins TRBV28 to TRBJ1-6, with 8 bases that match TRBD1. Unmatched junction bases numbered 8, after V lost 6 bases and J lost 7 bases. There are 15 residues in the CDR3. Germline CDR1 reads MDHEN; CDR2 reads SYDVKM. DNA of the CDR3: TGTGCCAGCAGCCTCAGGGGGCTCCAGAATTCACCCCTCCACTTT. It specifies CASSLRGLQNSPLHF.

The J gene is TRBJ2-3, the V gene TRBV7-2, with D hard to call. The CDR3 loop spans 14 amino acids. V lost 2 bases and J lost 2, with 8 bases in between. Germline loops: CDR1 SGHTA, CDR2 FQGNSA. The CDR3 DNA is TGTGCCAGCAGCTTATATGGATCCACAGATACGCAGTATTTT. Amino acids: CASSLYGSTDTQYF.

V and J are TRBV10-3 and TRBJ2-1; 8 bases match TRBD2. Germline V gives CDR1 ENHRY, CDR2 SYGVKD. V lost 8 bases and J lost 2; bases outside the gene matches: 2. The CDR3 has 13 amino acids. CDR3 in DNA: TGTGCCATCTCGGGAGGGCCCTACAATGAGCAGTTCTTC. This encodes CAISGGPYNEQFF.

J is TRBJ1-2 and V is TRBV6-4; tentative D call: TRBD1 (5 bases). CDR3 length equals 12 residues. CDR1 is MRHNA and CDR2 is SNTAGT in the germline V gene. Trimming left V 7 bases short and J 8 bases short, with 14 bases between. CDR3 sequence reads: CASTGNSMGYTF. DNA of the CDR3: TGTGCCAGCACAGGGAACAGCATGGGCTACACCTTC.

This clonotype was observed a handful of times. The CDR3 region has the DNA TGTGCCAGCAAGGCCAGCGCCAGGGGAGGCACCGGGGAGCTGTTTTTT. Translated, it gives CASKASARGGTGELFF. V and J are TRBV7-3 and TRBJ2-2; perhaps D is TRBD1 or TRBD2 (6 bases each). CDR1 and CDR2 from the germline V gene are SGHTA and FQGTGA. Deletions cut 7 bases from V and 4 bases from J, with 19 bases between. The length of the CDR3 is 16 residues.

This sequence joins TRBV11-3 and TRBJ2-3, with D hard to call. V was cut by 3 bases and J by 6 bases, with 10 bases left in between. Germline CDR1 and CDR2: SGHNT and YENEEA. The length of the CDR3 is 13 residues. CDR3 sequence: CASSFEGTDTQYF. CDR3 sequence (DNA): TGTGCCAGCAGCTTTGAAGGTACGGATACGCAGTATTTT.

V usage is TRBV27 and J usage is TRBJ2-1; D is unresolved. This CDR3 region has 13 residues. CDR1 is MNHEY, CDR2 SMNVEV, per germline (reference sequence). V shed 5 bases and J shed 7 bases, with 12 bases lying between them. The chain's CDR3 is CASSKTAGNEQFF. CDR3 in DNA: TGTGCCAGCAGTAAAACGGCCGGGAATGAGCAGTTCTTC.

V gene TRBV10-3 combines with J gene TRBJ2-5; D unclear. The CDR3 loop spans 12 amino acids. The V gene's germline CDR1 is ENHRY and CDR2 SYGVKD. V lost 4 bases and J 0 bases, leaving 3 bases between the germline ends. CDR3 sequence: CAISGDQETQYF. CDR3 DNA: TGTGCCATCAGTGGTGACCAAGAGACCCAGTACTTC.

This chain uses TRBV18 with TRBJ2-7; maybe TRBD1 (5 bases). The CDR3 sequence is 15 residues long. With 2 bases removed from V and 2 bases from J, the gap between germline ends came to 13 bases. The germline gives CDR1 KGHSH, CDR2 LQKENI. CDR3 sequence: CASSPERGSAYEQYF. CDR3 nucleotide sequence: TGTGCCAGCTCACCAGAAAGGGGCAGTGCCTACGAGCAGTACTTC.

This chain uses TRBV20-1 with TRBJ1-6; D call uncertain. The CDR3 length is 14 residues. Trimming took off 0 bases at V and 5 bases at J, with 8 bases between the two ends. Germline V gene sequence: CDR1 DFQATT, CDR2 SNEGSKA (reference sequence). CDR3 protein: CSARERTDNSPLHF. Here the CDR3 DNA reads TGCAGTGCTAGAGAAAGAACAGATAATTCACCCCTCCACTTT.

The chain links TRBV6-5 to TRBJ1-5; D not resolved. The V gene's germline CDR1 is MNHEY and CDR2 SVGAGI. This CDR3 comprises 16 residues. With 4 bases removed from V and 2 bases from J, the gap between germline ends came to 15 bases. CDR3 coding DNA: TGTGCCAGCAGTTCCATCCCGGGGTATGGCAATCAGCCCCAGCATTTT. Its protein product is CASSSIPGYGNQPQHF.

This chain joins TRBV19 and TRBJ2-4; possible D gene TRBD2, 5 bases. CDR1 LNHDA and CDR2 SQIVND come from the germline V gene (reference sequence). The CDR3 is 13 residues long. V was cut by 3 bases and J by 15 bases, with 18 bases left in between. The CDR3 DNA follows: TGTGCCAGTAGTATCCGCGGACGGGAAAGACTGTACTTC. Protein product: CASSIRGRERLYF.